This TCR beta chain was sequenced during a study of blood T cell repertoires in COVID-19. Study-level information: T cells, B-cell-depleted T cells, or PBMCs supplied cDNA or gDNA.

Data came from immunoSEQ multiplex PCR; TCRdb stores just in-frame clones and leaves some out. There are approximately 220,000 clones in the sample; about nine tenths occur only once, and less than 1.5% lies in the top ten. Germline loops: CDR1 KGHSH, CDR2 LQKENI. Trimming stripped 1 base from V and 2 bases from J, with 11 bases between. The CDR3 is made up of 15 amino acids. The clonotype comes from a man aged 25 to 40 who had recovered from COVID-19. What was sequenced was PBMCs or T cells enriched from blood (not recorded which). V usage is TRBV18 and J usage is TRBJ1-1, with D possibly being TRBD1 (5 bases). The CDR3 nucleotides read TGTGCCAGCTCACCACTTACAGGTACCAACACTGAAGCTTTCTTT. It is translated as CASSPLTGTNTEAFF.